This record looks at one T cell receptor (beta chain) sequence and its context. Its target antigen remains unknown. The input lacks base qualities; no much larger clone sits a single base away. This specimen belongs to a study of T-cell reconstitution after alpha-beta-depleted transplantation in children (dated by TCRdb to the mid-2010s). Regarding the complete study: The study quantitatively tracked T-cell immune reconstitution after TCRalphabeta/CD19-depleted allogeneic hematopoietic cell transplantation in children using TCR repertoire profiling.

Library construction relied on PCR. The instrument given in TCRdb is Illumina HiSeq 2500. TCR libraries were prepared with molecular barcoding, using unique molecular identifiers to normalize TCRbeta repertoire quantification. TCRdb reran the public reads through fastp at Q25 and MiXCR, keeping productive beta chains. Merged by CDR3 protein, the rows form single entries marked with the most common genes and DNA. Within this sample are hundreds of thousands of distinct CDR3 sequences, with roughly 9% of them counted one time only. 5% to 7% of the sample belongs to the ten largest clones. Per the germline V gene (reference sequence), PRHDT is the CDR1 and FYEKMQ is the CDR2. Reading from cysteine to phenylalanine, the CDR3 counts 14 amino acids. The read is trimmed to its CDR3 DNA, 42 bases read in frame from base 1. Trimmed from V: 4 bases; trimmed from J: 6 bases; junction bases lacking a gene match: 5.

Here the chain combines TRBV13 and TRBJ2-1; the junction holds 8 bases that match TRBD1. The source material was PBMCs from the stem cell graft donor, sampled from the stem cell graft. This TCR was sampled from a human donor who donated a stem cell graft to a child with acute lymphoblastic leukemia. The base sequence is TGTGCCAGCAGCTGGGGGACAGGACTCAATGAGCAGTTCTTC. This encodes CASSWGTGLNEQFF.